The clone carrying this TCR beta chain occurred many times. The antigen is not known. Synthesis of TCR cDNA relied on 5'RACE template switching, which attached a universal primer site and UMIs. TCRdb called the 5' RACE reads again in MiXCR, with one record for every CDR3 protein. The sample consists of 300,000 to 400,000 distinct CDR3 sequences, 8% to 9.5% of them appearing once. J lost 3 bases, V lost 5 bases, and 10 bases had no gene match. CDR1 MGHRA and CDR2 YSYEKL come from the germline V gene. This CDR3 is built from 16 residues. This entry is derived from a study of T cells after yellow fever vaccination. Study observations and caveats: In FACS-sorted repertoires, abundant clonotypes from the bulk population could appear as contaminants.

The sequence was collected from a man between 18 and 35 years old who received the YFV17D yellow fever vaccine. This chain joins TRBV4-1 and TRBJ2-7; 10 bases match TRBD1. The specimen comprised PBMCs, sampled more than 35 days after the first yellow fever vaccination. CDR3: CASSFLGTGVGYEQYF. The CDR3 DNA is TGCGCCAGCAGCTTCCTAGGGACAGGGGTTGGCTACGAGCAGTACTTC.